The 31 T cell receptor beta chains listed next were all sequenced from one sample in a study of identical twins. TCRdb reprocessed the 5' RACE reads with MiXCR, giving one entry per CDR3 protein. The sample yields 600,000 to 800,000 distinct CDR3 sequences, 21% seen once. The same sample was also used in a study of T cells expressing NK-cell markers.

The sample comprised PBMCs. The receptors come from a woman aged 18-29 years in good health.

The table lists this clonotype with a few counts. The chain links TRBV19 to TRBJ2-3; possible D gene TRBD1, 6 bases. Germline V gene lookup returns CDR1 LNHDA and CDR2 SQIVND (reference sequence). The V and J ends lost 5 bases and 8 bases respectively, with 17 bases between them. The CDR3 extends over 14 amino acids. CDR3 loop: CASSVLQGMATQYF. DNA for the CDR3: TGTGCCAGTAGTGTTTTACAGGGAATGGCTACGCAGTATTTT. Full variable domain (rest looked up from reference TRBV19 and TRBJ2-3): DGGITQSPKYLFRKEGQNVTLSCEQNLNHDAMYWYRQDPGQGLRLIYYSQIVNDFQKGDIAEGYSVSREKKESFPLTVTSAQKNPTAFYLCASSVLQGMATQYFGPGTRLTVL.

The chain has TRBV12-3 or TRBV12-4 and TRBJ2-2, with D unresolved. The CDR3 loop spans 14 amino acids. The V gene lost 6 bases and the J gene lost 7 bases, with 15 bases spanning the gap. CDR3 amino acids: CASRTGAIVGELFF. CDR3 nucleotides: TGTGCCAGCAGAACGGGTGCCATCGTCGGGGAGCTGTTTTTT.

V and J are TRBV7-2 and TRBJ1-1, with TRBD1 matching over 7 bases. This CDR3 contains 15 residues. J gave up 4 bases and V 5 bases, and 10 bases lay outside the gene matches. CDR1 is SGHTA and CDR2 is FQGNSA in the germline V gene. The CDR3 DNA reads as TGTGCCAGCAGCCTGCGGAGGGGGCTCGGCACTGAAGCTTTCTTT. Its protein is CASSLRRGLGTEAFF.

This clonotype was seen more than once but under ten times. The CDR3 is CASSQGGGRNTQYF. CDR3 in DNA: TGTGCCAGCAGCCAAGGCGGGGGGCGGAATACGCAGTATTTT. The gene calls are TRBV3-1 and TRBJ2-3; TRBD2 aligns across 8 bases. The CDR3 loop spans 14 amino acids. Trimming took 1 base from V and 7 from J; bases not matched to a gene: 4. Germline loops: CDR1 LGHDT, CDR2 YNNKEL (reference sequence).

This chain uses TRBV10-3 with TRBJ2-1; D is perhaps TRBD1 (6 bases). Trimming shortened V by 3 bases and J by 7 bases, and 13 bases separated the two germline ends. The CDR3 length is 14 residues. CDR1 is ENHRY, CDR2 SYGVKD, per germline. This CDR3 is CAISEIPDSNEQFF. The DNA for the CDR3 is TGTGCCATCAGTGAAATTCCGGACAGTAATGAGCAGTTCTTC.

This clonotype was observed a few times. V gene TRBV5-1 combines with J gene TRBJ2-7; 14 bases are a match to TRBD2. Trimming cost V 5 bases and J 7 bases; bases outside gene matches: 8. Germline V gene sequence: CDR1 SGHRS, CDR2 YFSETQ. CDR3 length: 15 amino acids. Written as DNA, the CDR3 is TGCGCCAGCAGGCCGGGACTAGCGGGAGTTGGTGAGCAGTACTTC. Translated: CASRPGLAGVGEQYF.

This chain joins TRBV20-1 and TRBJ2-1; D might be TRBD2 (6 bases). The CDR3 contains 14 residues. Germline V gene data show CDR1 as DFQATT and CDR2 as SNEGSKA (reference sequence). V was trimmed by 6 bases and J by 9 bases, leaving 21 bases between them. The CDR3 region has the DNA TGCAGTGCAAGAACCGGGACTGCTTCCAGTGAGCAGTTCTTC. Translated: CSARTGTASSEQFF.

The chain joins TRBV6-1 to TRBJ1-5; 11 nucleotides match TRBD1. The CDR3 is made up of 18 amino acids. J lost 1 base, V lost 5 bases, and 10 bases had no gene match. The germline V gene has CDR1 MNHNS and CDR2 SASEGT. The CDR3 here is CASSTGTGGPLSNQPQHF. Written as DNA, the CDR3 is TGTGCCAGCAGTACCGGGACAGGGGGTCCTCTGAGCAATCAGCCCCAGCATTTT.

This clonotype was counted at least ten times. The V gene is TRBV12-3 or TRBV12-4, the J gene TRBJ2-3, with D hard to call. The CDR3 totals 13 residues. Trimming shortened V by 6 bases and J by 4 bases, and 11 bases separated the two germline ends. The CDR3 here is CASRIDGADTQYF. CDR3 sequence (DNA): TGTGCCAGCAGGATTGATGGGGCAGATACGCAGTATTTT.

The chain uses TRBV12-3 or TRBV12-4 and TRBJ2-3; a possible D gene is TRBD1 (6 bases). The CDR3 totals 16 residues. The V and J ends lost 7 bases and 4 bases respectively, with 21 bases between them. In nucleotides, the CDR3 is TGTGCCAGCACTCTCAAGGGGGTAGGGGATGCAGATACGCAGTATTTT. It codes for CASTLKGVGDADTQYF.

This clonotype has a count of ten or more. The chain uses TRBV12-3 or TRBV12-4 and TRBJ2-2, with D unclear. CDR3 size: 14 residues. Trimming pared 4 bases from V and 4 bases from J, leaving 10 bases between. The CDR3 here is CASSWAPTTGELFF. Here the CDR3 DNA reads TGTGCCAGCAGTTGGGCCCCCACCACCGGGGAGCTGTTTTTT.

This clonotype was seen a few times. This rearrangement joins TRBV7-8 to TRBJ2-3; 8 positions match TRBD2. With 7 bases clipped from V and 10 bases from J, the junction kept 16 bases outside the gene matches. The CDR3 contains 15 residues. Per germline, CDR1 SGHVS and CDR2 FQNEAQ. This CDR3 is CASTKTGTSPHPQYF. In DNA, the CDR3 is TGTGCCAGCACTAAAACCGGGACTAGTCCCCATCCGCAGTATTTT. The full variable domain, completed using reference TRBV7-8 and TRBJ2-3, is GAGVSQSPRYKVAKRGQDVALRCDPISGHVSLFWYQQALGQGPEFLTYFQNEAQLDKSGLPSDRFFAERPEGSVSTLKIQRTQQEDSAVYLCASTKTGTSPHPQYFGPGTRLTVL.

This clonotype turned up a few times. The V gene is TRBV6-6, the J gene TRBJ1-2; TRBD1 aligns across 7 bases. V was pared by 5 bases and J by 8 bases, with 5 bases of the junction left unmatched. Germline V CDR1 and CDR2: MNHNY, SVGAGI (reference sequence). This CDR3 has 12 residues. CDR3 DNA: TGTGCCAGCAGTAAGGGGGCACAAGGCTACACCTTC. Amino acids: CASSKGAQGYTF.

The V gene is TRBV21-1, the J gene TRBJ2-2. TRBV21-1 is labeled a pseudogene. The CDR3 totals 13 residues. CDR3 sequence: CASNRVRAGELFF. DNA of the CDR3: TGTGCCAGCAACAGGGTTCGGGCCGGGGAGCTGTTTTTT.

This chain uses TRBV20-1 with TRBJ2-5; TRBD1 agrees at 9 bases. The V segment lost 4 bases and the J segment 2 bases; nucleotides outside the gene matches: 8. Germline lookup yields CDR1 DFQATT and CDR2 SNEGSKA (reference sequence). The CDR3 loop spans 15 amino acids. CDR3 residues: CSAINRGRAQETQYF. The CDR3 nucleotides are TGCAGTGCTATTAACAGGGGGCGGGCTCAAGAGACCCAGTACTTC.

This clonotype was seen more than once but under ten times. The chain has TRBV6-5 and TRBJ2-4; TRBD1 matches 7 bases. CDR1 and CDR2 from the germline V gene are MNHEY and SVGAGI. Trimming removed 6 bases from V and 10 bases from J; junction bases left unmatched: 6. The CDR3 runs 12 residues. CDR3 coding DNA: TGTGCCAGCAGCCAACAGGGGCATATTCAGTACTTC. It is translated as CASSQQGHIQYF.

This clonotype was picked up many times. This rearrangement joins TRBV6-1 to TRBJ2-1; D is unresolved. This CDR3 is built from 14 residues. Germline CDR1 reads MNHNS; CDR2 reads SASEGT. The ends were cut back, 6 bases at V and 0 bases at J, with 9 bases in the middle. The CDR3 sequence is CASSRASSYNEQFF. The DNA for the CDR3 is TGTGCCAGCAGCCGAGCCAGCTCCTACAATGAGCAGTTCTTC.

This clonotype was seen a handful of times. This chain links TRBV15 with TRBJ2-1; 8 bases are shared with TRBD2. Germline CDR1 reads LNHNV; CDR2 reads YYDKDF (reference sequence). The CDR3 is made up of 17 amino acids. V trimming: 3 bases; J trimming: 8 bases; junction bases outside the gene matches: 15. The CDR3 nucleotides read TGTGCCACCAGCAGGGGGGTGGGGCGGGAGGATGGGGATGAGCAGTTCTTC. This encodes CATSRGVGREDGDEQFF. The full variable domain, with the rest looked up from reference TRBV15 and TRBJ2-1, is DAMVIQNPRYQVTQFGKPVTLSCSQTLNHNVMYWYQQKSSQAPKLLFHYYDKDFNNEADTPDNFQSRRPNTSFCFLDIRSPGLGDTAMYLCATSRGVGREDGDEQFFGPGTRLTVL.

The chain joins TRBV12-3 or TRBV12-4 to TRBJ2-3; 9 bases fit TRBD1. The length of the CDR3 is 15 residues. J was trimmed by 6 bases and V by 5 bases; bases with no gene match: 9. For the CDR3, the DNA is TGTGCCAGCAGTATTCTCCCGGGACAGGGCGATACGCAGTATTTT. Its protein is CASSILPGQGDTQYF.

This clonotype showed up just a few times. The chain has TRBV27 and TRBJ2-3, with D unresolved. The ends were cut back, 6 bases at V and 0 bases at J, with 7 bases in the middle. The CDR3 sequence is 13 residues long. Germline CDR1 and CDR2: MNHEY and SMNVEV (reference sequence). The CDR3 bases are TGTGCCAGCAGCATGAGTAGCACAGATACGCAGTATTTT. Translation: CASSMSSTDTQYF.

The V and J genes are TRBV18 and TRBJ2-5; possibly TRBD2 for D (6 bases). V lost 2 bases and J 4 bases, leaving 26 bases between the germline ends. The CDR3 length is 19 residues. In germline, CDR1 is KGHSH, CDR2 LQKENI. The DNA of the CDR3 is TGTGCCAGCTCACCAAAGAGTCGGAAAGGGACTGACGTACGAGAGACCCAGTACTTC. It codes for CASSPKSRKGTDVRETQYF.

In this sample, this clonotype turned up a few times. The chain recombines TRBV20-1 with TRBJ2-1; 8 nucleotides line up with TRBD2. Germline-derived CDR1 and CDR2 are DFQATT and SNEGSKA (reference sequence). V shed 3 bases and J 6 bases; nucleotides not matched to a gene: 7. CDR3 size: 14 residues. CDR3 loop: CSASRLARGNEQFF. In nucleotides, the CDR3 is TGCAGTGCTAGCCGACTAGCGCGTGGCAATGAGCAGTTCTTC.

This clonotype was seen a few times. This chain joins TRBV20-1 and TRBJ2-3; D perhaps matches TRBD2 (6 bases). V was pared by 0 bases and J by 4 bases, with 14 bases between. The CDR3 spans 15 residues. Germline V gives CDR1 DFQATT, CDR2 SNEGSKA (reference sequence). CDR3 loop: CSARDYGGFADTQYF. The DNA for the CDR3 is TGCAGTGCTAGAGATTATGGGGGGTTCGCAGATACGCAGTATTTT.

This clonotype was seen many times. The V call is TRBV12-3 or TRBV12-4, the J call TRBJ2-1; 10 bases align to TRBD2. The CDR3 consists of 15 residues. Trimming removed 6 bases from V and 1 base from J; junction bases left unmatched: 3. Here the CDR3 reads CASRSSGSSYNEQFF. The DNA of the CDR3 is TGTGCCAGCAGGTCTAGCGGGAGTTCCTACAATGAGCAGTTCTTC.

Only a few counts were recorded for this clonotype. This chain links TRBV12-3 or TRBV12-4 with TRBJ2-1; no clear D gene. The germline V and J ends were trimmed by 3 bases and 7 bases, with 10 bases remaining between them. The CDR3 is 13 amino acids. The CDR3 sequence: CASSFLVVNEQFF. CDR3 sequence (DNA): TGTGCCAGCAGTTTTCTGGTAGTGAATGAGCAGTTCTTC.

This clonotype has a count of ten or more. The chain joins TRBV20-1 to TRBJ2-5; the D call may be TRBD1 or TRBD2 (6 bases each). CDR1 DFQATT and CDR2 SNEGSKA come from the germline V gene (reference sequence). The CDR3 loop spans 13 amino acids. V was pared by 3 bases and J by 5 bases, with 13 bases between. CDR3: CSARGGGKETQYF. The CDR3 DNA reads TGCAGTGCTAGGGGGGGCGGTAAGGAGACCCAGTACTTC.

The CDR3 coding sequence is TGTGCCAGCAGCTTTTTAACGGGTTCGGCCTACAATGAGCAGTTCTTC. Its translation: CASSFLTGSAYNEQFF. The chain combines TRBV7-2 with TRBJ2-1; D is undetermined. The CDR3 is 16 residues long. CDR1 is SGHTA, CDR2 FQGNSA, per germline. V lost 3 bases and J lost 2, with 14 bases in between. Full variable domain (remainder filled in from reference TRBV7-2 and TRBJ2-1): GAGVSQSPSNKVTEKGKDVELRCDPISGHTALYWYRQSLGQGLEFLIYFQGNSAPDKSGLPSDRFSAERTGGSVSTLTIQRTQQEDSAVYLCASSFLTGSAYNEQFFGPGTRLTVL.

This clonotype has just a few counts. The chain carries TRBV11-1 and TRBJ1-1; D not certain. Trimming took 0 bases from V and 3 from J, leaving 8 bases between them. Per germline, CDR1 SGHAT and CDR2 FQDESV (reference sequence). The CDR3 has 14 residues. CDR3 in amino acids: CASSLARDYTEAFF. DNA of the CDR3: TGTGCCAGCAGCTTAGCCCGGGATTACACTGAAGCTTTCTTT.

This clonotype was observed many times. The chain combines TRBV7-8 with TRBJ2-3; the D is unclear. The CDR3 covers 15 residues. CDR1 and CDR2 from the germline V gene are SGHVS and FQNEAQ. Deletions cut 1 base from V and 3 bases from J, with 11 bases between. CDR3: CASSLVGGFTDTQYF. CDR3 sequence (DNA): TGTGCCAGCAGCTTAGTGGGTGGGTTTACAGATACGCAGTATTTT.

This rearrangement joins TRBV11-2 to TRBJ2-3; TRBD2 aligns across 8 bases. The V gene end was trimmed by 5 bases and the J gene end by 2 bases; junction bases not matched to a gene: 9. CDR1 and CDR2 from the germline V gene are SGHAT and FQNNGV. CDR3 size: 16 residues. The CDR3 is CASSLIRGGYTDTQYF. The CDR3, as DNA: TGTGCCAGCAGCCTCATCCGGGGGGGCTACACAGATACGCAGTATTTT.

This chain connects TRBV5-1 to TRBJ1-1; D unresolved. CDR1 and CDR2 from the germline V gene are SGHRS and YFSETQ. Trimming removed 4 bases at V and 4 bases at J, with 17 bases between. This CDR3 is 15 amino acids long. CDR3: CASSLGGPRGTEAFF. The CDR3 region has the DNA TGCGCCAGCAGCCTCGGTGGGCCCCGCGGCACTGAAGCTTTCTTT.